A selection of T cell receptor beta chains follows, all from one sample in a study of OX40 agonist ivuxolimab in advanced cancers. The table came from immunoSEQ multiplex PCR; TCRdb's copy has only in-frame clones and leaves some out. The sample lists 9,500 to 15,000 clones, roughly 81% occurring once. The sample consisted of CD4+ or CD8+ T cells sorted from blood, taken in a trial of the OX40 agonist ivuxolimab. The receptors derive from an adult with an advanced solid tumor such as melanoma, head and neck, liver or kidney cancer. Each CDR3 is given without its conserved first and last residue.

>TRBV28|9|TRBJ2-7
ASSLRGMQY
>TRBV5-5|14|TRBJ1-5
ASSLAGGGSNQPQH
>TRBV29-1|9|TRBJ1-2
SVPRLRGYT
>TRBV28|12|TRBJ2-1
ASKLGTVYNEQF
>TRBV9|13|TRBJ2-1
ASSVAVSSYNEQF
>TRBV3-1/TRBV3-2|6|TRBJ2-7
ARGSPF
>TRBV4-2|16|TRBJ2-6
ASSQAFSGGSGANVLT
>TRBV4-3|15|TRBJ1-2
ASSQDPGGDRDYGYT
>TRBV9|11|TRBJ2-7
ASSANDGRVRY
>TRBV11-2|10|TRBJ2-1
ASSLNVNEQF
>TRBV19|12|TRBJ2-1
ASSPGSSYNEQF
>TRBV7-6|14|TRBJ2-7
ASSSNARQGAYEQY
>TRBV9|13|TRBJ2-1
ASSGSGRAYNEQF
>TRBV6-5|13|TRBJ2-5
ASRGLLALQETQY
>TRBV6-6|12|TRBJ1-2
ASKYRVANYGYT
>TRBV11-3|12|TRBJ2-1
ASSLMGTGNEQF
>TRBV4-1|12|TRBJ2-1
ASSQDVLGNEQF
>TRBV18|13|TRBJ1-1
ASSPSGGPNTEAF
>TRBV7-2|12|TRBJ2-3
ASSFWGDADTQY
>TRBV28|8|TRBJ1-5
ASSSTAQH
>TRBV7-9|10|TRBJ1-3
AGRGTGNTIY
>TRBV9|11|TRBJ2-2
ASSVGGTGELF
>TRBV27|11|TRBJ2-7
ASSPRVDYEQY
>TRBV7-8|15|TRBJ2-1
ASSLAGTSGPYNEQF
>TRBV7-9|12|TRBJ1-1
ASRYQGAFTEAF
>TRBV15|13|TRBJ1-6
ATSRDRLGNSPLH
>TRBV27|12|TRBJ1-6
ASSRDKNNSPLH
>TRBV13|16|TRBJ2-5
ASSLGGGAGGPRETQY
>TRBV30|10|TRBJ2-2
AWSPNTGELF
>TRBV10-3|12|TRBJ2-7
AIRETGSSYEQY
>TRBV6-5|12|TRBJ2-7
ASTPDTNSYEQY
>TRBV9|15|TRBJ1-2
ASSADRTTTLTTGYT
>TRBV11-1|14|TRBJ2-1
ASSEGRAGYYNEQF
>TRBV9|13|TRBJ2-7
ASSASSGRVEEQY
>TRBV6-6|12|TRBJ2-5
ASSYPTTRETQY
>TRBV6-5|10|TRBJ2-7
ASSYSNFEQY
>TRBV7-9|12|TRBJ2-1
ASTPAGSYNEQF
>TRBV4-3|13|TRBJ2-3
ASSQARETADTQY
>TRBV4-3|14|TRBJ2-7
ASSQDPGAGGAEQY
>TRBV9|12|TRBJ1-3
ASSVGGEGNTIY
>TRBV7-9|12|NA
ASSLRENSYEQY
>TRBV5-6|10|TRBJ2-7
ASSLSSYEQY
>TRBV11-2|12|TRBJ2-7
ASSFNRDPYEQY
>TRBV10-3|10|NA
ASSDVAYEQY